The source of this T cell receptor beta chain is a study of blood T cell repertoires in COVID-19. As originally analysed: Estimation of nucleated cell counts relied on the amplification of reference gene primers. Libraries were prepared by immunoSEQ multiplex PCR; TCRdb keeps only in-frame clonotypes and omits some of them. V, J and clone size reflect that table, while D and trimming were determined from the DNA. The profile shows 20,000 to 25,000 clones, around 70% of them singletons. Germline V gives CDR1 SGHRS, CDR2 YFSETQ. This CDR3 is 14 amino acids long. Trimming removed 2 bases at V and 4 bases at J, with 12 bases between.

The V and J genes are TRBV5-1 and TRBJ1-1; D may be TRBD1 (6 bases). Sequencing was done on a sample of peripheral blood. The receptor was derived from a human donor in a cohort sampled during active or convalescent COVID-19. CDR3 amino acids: CASSFDTGPTEAFF. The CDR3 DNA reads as TGCGCCAGCAGCTTCGATACAGGGCCCACTGAAGCTTTCTTT.